The 29 T cell receptor beta chains in this list originate from one sample, sequenced in a study of T cells after yellow fever vaccination. In TCRdb, the 5' RACE reads were re-called with MiXCR into one record per CDR3 protein. The data contain about 260,000 distinct CDR3 sequences, around 5.2% of them singletons. Source: CD4+ T cells sorted from PBMCs, taken on the day of the yellow fever booster vaccination. All receptors derive from a man between 18 and 35 years old who received the YFV17D yellow fever vaccine.

The rearrangement joins TRBV7-9 to TRBJ2-6; 7 bases are shared with TRBD1. The CDR3 consists of 16 residues. CDR1 is SEHNR and CDR2 is FQNEAQ in the germline V gene (reference sequence). Unmatched junction bases numbered 5, after V lost 5 bases and J lost 1 base. CDR3 DNA sequence: TGTGCCAGCAGCGCCCGACAGGGATCTGGGGCCAACGTCCTGACTTTC. It specifies CASSARQGSGANVLTF.

This clonotype turned up a few times. The chain links TRBV4-2 to TRBJ1-2, with TRBD1 identical over 7 bases. The germline gives CDR1 LGHNA, CDR2 YNFKEQ. Germline trimming cut 1 base from V and 7 bases from J; bases unmatched to any gene: 6. This CDR3 contains 14 residues. CDR3 nucleotide sequence: TGTGCCAGCAGCCAAGCCGGGACAGTACTTGGCTACACCTTC. Its protein is CASSQAGTVLGYTF.

This clonotype appeared many times. J is TRBJ2-7 and V is TRBV2, with unresolved D. V was shortened by 8 bases and J by 4 bases, with 18 bases between the two germline ends. Germline V gene sequence: CDR1 SNHLY, CDR2 FYNNEI. This CDR3 is built from 14 residues. CDR3 sequence reads: CASRPRFTWYEQYV. The CDR3 bases are TGTGCCAGCCGTCCTCGTTTCACCTGGTACGAGCAGTACGTC.

This clonotype was counted between two and nine times. The chain combines TRBV5-1 with TRBJ2-3; D remains unclear. V was shortened by 3 bases and J by 0 bases, with 8 bases between the two germline ends. The CDR3 length is 14 residues. Per the germline V gene, CDR1 is SGHRS and CDR2 is YFSETQ. The CDR3 loop is CASSSSTSTDTQYF. DNA of the CDR3: TGCGCCAGCAGCTCTTCAACTAGCACAGATACGCAGTATTTT.

This clonotype appeared a few times. V usage is TRBV27 and J usage is TRBJ2-5, with D maybe TRBD1 (5 bases). V was cut by 8 bases and J by 6 bases, with 16 bases left in between. The CDR3 consists of 13 residues. The germline V gene encodes CDR1 MNHEY and CDR2 SMNVEV (reference sequence). CDR3 coding DNA: TGTGCCAGCTTTAACCAGGGTAGTCAGACCCAGTACTTC. Translated: CASFNQGSQTQYF.

This clonotype appeared many times. The V and J genes are TRBV20-1 and TRBJ1-6; 11 bases are shared with TRBD1. Germline CDR1 is DFQATT and CDR2 is SNEGSKA (reference sequence). J was trimmed by 9 bases and V by 0 bases; bases with no gene match: 4. This CDR3 has 15 residues. The CDR3 spells CSARESGTGGSPLHF. CDR3 bases: TGCAGTGCTAGAGAGTCCGGGACAGGGGGTTCACCCCTCCACTTT.

This clonotype has a count of ten or more. The chain combines TRBV29-1 with TRBJ1-1; maybe TRBD1 (6 bases). The germline V gene encodes CDR1 SQVTM and CDR2 ANQGSEA. The CDR3 contains 11 residues. Trimming shortened V by 4 bases and J by 10 bases, and 13 bases separated the two germline ends. In DNA, the CDR3 is TGCAGCGTTGCCAACAGGGAGGGAGCTTTCTTT. Translating gives CSVANREGAFF.

In this sample, this clonotype turned up a few times. V usage is TRBV5-1 and J usage is TRBJ2-5; TRBD2 agrees at 7 bases. Germline values: CDR1 SGHRS, CDR2 YFSETQ. V was pared by 0 bases and J by 3 bases, with 8 bases of the junction left unmatched. The CDR3 length is 16 residues. The CDR3 sequence is CASSLGPPSGKETQYF. CDR3 bases: TGCGCCAGCAGCTTGGGGCCTCCCAGCGGGAAAGAGACCCAGTACTTC.

J is TRBJ1-2 and V is TRBV6-2 or TRBV6-3, with D unresolved. The CDR3 extends over 12 amino acids. The germline CDR1 and CDR2 sequences are MNHEY and SVGEGT. V lost 5 bases and J lost 4, with 8 bases in between. CDR3: CASSPSAYGYTF. CDR3 sequence (DNA): TGTGCCAGCAGTCCCAGCGCCTATGGCTACACCTTC.

There are a few counts of this clonotype. The chain carries TRBV5-1 and TRBJ2-2; D uncertain. Per the germline V gene, CDR1 is SGHRS and CDR2 is YFSETQ. This CDR3 has 16 residues. Deletions cut 2 bases from V and 3 bases from J, with 14 bases between. The CDR3 is CASSFDVWGDTGELFF. The CDR3 DNA reads TGCGCCAGCAGCTTTGATGTCTGGGGTGACACCGGGGAGCTGTTTTTT.

This chain connects TRBV4-2 to TRBJ1-2; D remains unclear. Germline V CDR1 and CDR2: LGHNA, YNFKEQ. The CDR3 has 16 amino acids. V was clipped by 0 bases and J by 4 bases, with 15 bases between them. Here the CDR3 reads CASSQETSAASYGYTF. CDR3 nucleotide sequence: TGTGCCAGCAGCCAAGAAACATCCGCAGCCAGCTATGGCTACACCTTC.

The gene calls are TRBV7-2 and TRBJ1-2; tentative D call: TRBD1 (6 bases). This CDR3 contains 13 residues. From germline, CDR1 is SGHTA and CDR2 FQGNSA. The V and J ends lost 6 bases and 8 bases respectively, with 16 bases between them. The CDR3 sequence is CASSLLTGLGYTF. CDR3 coding DNA: TGTGCCAGCAGTCTTTTAACAGGGCTGGGCTACACCTTC.

This clonotype was seen a handful of times. This chain links TRBV18 with TRBJ2-3; the match to TRBD2 covers 10 bases. Germline lookup yields CDR1 KGHSH and CDR2 LQKENI. The CDR3 has 15 amino acids. V trimming: 6 bases; J trimming: 6 bases; junction bases outside the gene matches: 9. The CDR3 DNA follows: TGTGCCAGCTCCCAAGGACTAGCGGACCTGGATACGCAGTATTTT. This gives the protein CASSQGLADLDTQYF.

Only a few counts were recorded for this clonotype. The DNA for the CDR3 is TGTGCCAGCAGGTCTGGAGGGGCAGATACGCAGTATTTT. It translates to CASRSGGADTQYF. This chain links TRBV3-1 with TRBJ2-3; TRBD2 might be the D (6 bases). The germline gives CDR1 LGHDT, CDR2 YNNKEL (reference sequence). Trimming took 6 bases from V and 4 from J, leaving 11 bases between them. The CDR3 is 13 amino acids.

Many counts were recorded for this clonotype. The chain is built from TRBV12-3 or TRBV12-4 and TRBJ2-1, with D unresolved. Trimming took off 5 bases at V and 6 bases at J, with 11 bases between the two ends. The CDR3 is 13 amino acids. The CDR3 here is CASSPANVNEQFF. The CDR3 DNA sequence: TGTGCCAGCAGTCCGGCAAACGTCAATGAGCAGTTCTTC.

This clonotype appeared a few times. The chain has TRBV20-1 and TRBJ1-6; D might be TRBD1 (5 bases). V lost 6 bases to trimming and J lost 7 bases, with 13 bases between them. CDR1 is DFQATT, CDR2 SNEGSKA, per germline (reference sequence). The CDR3 consists of 13 residues. CDR3 DNA sequence: TGCAGTGCGGCGGGCAGGGCAAATTCACCCCTCCACTTT. Its protein product is CSAAGRANSPLHF.

This clonotype was recorded a few times. V and J are TRBV6-5 and TRBJ2-2, with D hard to call. Germline CDR1 and CDR2: MNHEY and SVGAGI. The CDR3 length is 14 residues. Between the trimmed V and J ends, which lost 6 bases and 4 bases, there was a span of 12 bases. Here the CDR3 reads CASRKSDRTGELFF. CDR3 bases: TGTGCCAGCAGGAAAAGCGATCGCACCGGGGAGCTGTTTTTT.

There are a few counts of this clonotype. This chain uses TRBV12-3 or TRBV12-4 with TRBJ2-2, with D possibly TRBD2 on 6 matching bases. CDR3 length equals 16 residues. The ends were cut back, 5 bases at V and 4 bases at J, with 17 bases in the middle. The CDR3 DNA reads TGTGCCAGCAGTCACGGAGGGGCTTTGGCCACCGGGGAGCTGTTTTTT. It codes for CASSHGGALATGELFF.

This clonotype showed up just a few times. The genes are TRBV27 and TRBJ2-2; 7 bases line up with TRBD2. The CDR3 sequence is 13 residues long. CDR1 and CDR2 from the germline V gene are MNHEY and SMNVEV (reference sequence). With 3 bases clipped from V and 7 bases from J, the junction kept 2 bases outside the gene matches. The CDR3 reads CASSFGGVGELFF. Here the CDR3 DNA reads TGTGCCAGCAGTTTTGGGGGGGTCGGGGAGCTGTTTTTT.

As for this clonotype: One end of the junction does not line up with germline, which may come from a read error. CDR3 in DNA: TGTGCCAGCAGCCAAGGAGCCCCGGGACTACAAGCGACCCAGTACTTC. This translates into CASSQGAPGLQATQYF. The chain is built from TRBV3-1 and TRBJ2-5, with TRBD2 identical over 7 bases. The length of the CDR3 is 16 residues. Per the germline V gene, CDR1 is LGHDT and CDR2 is YNNKEL (reference sequence).

The table lists this clonotype with many counts. The rearrangement joins TRBV21-1 to TRBJ2-7. TRBV21-1 is reported as a pseudogene. The CDR3 length is 17 residues. This CDR3 reads CASSKEQSGQDPYEQYV. The DNA of the CDR3 is TGTGCCAGCAGCAAAGAACAGTCAGGACAGGATCCCTACGAGCAGTACGTC.

This clonotype was seen more than once but under ten times. The V and J genes are TRBV5-1 and TRBJ1-5; 10 bases match TRBD1. The CDR3 runs 16 residues. Germline V gene lookup returns CDR1 SGHRS and CDR2 YFSETQ. V was pared by 4 bases and J by 3 bases, with 7 bases of the junction left unmatched. CDR3 in amino acids: CASSPTGGISNQPQHF. Here the CDR3 DNA reads TGCGCCAGCAGCCCGACAGGGGGCATCTCCAATCAGCCCCAGCATTTT.

This clonotype has ten or more counts. The V gene is TRBV3-1, the J gene TRBJ2-1; TRBD2 aligns across 8 bases. Germline loops: CDR1 LGHDT, CDR2 YNNKEL (reference sequence). The ends lost 1 base at V and 9 bases at J; junction bases unmatched: 5. The CDR3 extends over 14 amino acids. The CDR3 coding sequence is TGTGCCAGCAGCCAAGCGGGGGGGCCGGGTGAGCAGTTCTTC. This translates into CASSQAGGPGEQFF.

This clonotype came up a few times. V usage is TRBV19 and J usage is TRBJ2-1; 11 nucleotides agree with TRBD2. Germline loops: CDR1 LNHDA, CDR2 SQIVND (reference sequence). The CDR3 spans 14 residues. The V segment lost 6 bases and the J segment 4 bases; nucleotides outside the gene matches: 2. The CDR3 DNA reads TGTGCCAGTAGGGTAGCGGGGGGGTACAATGAGCAGTTCTTC. This codes for CASRVAGGYNEQFF.

This clonotype appeared a few times. The chain uses TRBV2 and TRBJ2-2, with TRBD2 identical over 10 bases. There are 16 residues in the CDR3. Looked up from germline, CDR1 is SNHLY and CDR2 is FYNNEI. Trimming took 8 bases from V and 3 from J; bases not matched to a gene: 9. The CDR3 protein is CASSSPSGGDTGELFF. CDR3 nucleotide sequence: TGTGCCAGCTCCTCCCCGAGCGGGGGGGACACCGGGGAGCTGTTTTTT.

The table lists this clonotype with many counts. CDR3 sequence: CASSSLAGGVYEQFF. As DNA, the CDR3 is TGTGCCAGCAGCTCATTAGCGGGGGGAGTCTATGAGCAGTTCTTC. This chain connects TRBV7-3 to TRBJ2-1; TRBD2 aligns across 10 bases. The V gene's germline CDR1 is SGHTA and CDR2 FQGTGA. There are 15 residues in the CDR3. The V segment lost 4 bases and the J segment 8 bases; nucleotides outside the gene matches: 8.

This clonotype was observed a few times. The chain uses TRBV4-1 and TRBJ2-1; D assignment may be TRBD1 or TRBD2 (6 bases each). Germline CDR1 reads MGHRA; CDR2 reads YSYEKL. The V gene lost 1 base and the J gene lost 7 bases, with 14 bases spanning the gap. This CDR3 contains 15 residues. CDR3 loop: CASSQGSRGRNEQFF. The CDR3 DNA is TGCGCCAGCAGCCAAGGCAGCCGGGGGCGGAATGAGCAGTTCTTC.

The chain carries TRBV18 and TRBJ1-5; D not resolved. Germline V gene sequence: CDR1 KGHSH, CDR2 LQKENI. Between the trimmed V and J ends, which lost 5 bases and 0 bases, there was a span of 8 bases. The length of the CDR3 is 14 residues. For the CDR3, the DNA is TGTGCCAGCTCAGACATAGATAGCAATCAGCCCCAGCATTTT. Its protein is CASSDIDSNQPQHF.

This clonotype was observed a handful of times. The chain uses TRBV7-2 and TRBJ2-3; possibly TRBD1 or TRBD2 for D (5 bases each). CDR3 size: 13 residues. Germline V gene data show CDR1 as SGHTA and CDR2 as FQGNSA. The V and J ends lost 5 bases and 5 bases respectively, with 11 bases between them. The CDR3 loop reads CASSLQRGDTQYF. The DNA of the CDR3 is TGTGCCAGCAGCCTACAGAGGGGAGATACGCAGTATTTT. Filled out from reference TRBV7-2 and TRBJ2-3, the complete variable domain reads GAGVSQSPSNKVTEKGKDVELRCDPISGHTALYWYRQSLGQGLEFLIYFQGNSAPDKSGLPSDRFSAERTGGSVSTLTIQRTQQEDSAVYLCASSLQRGDTQYFGPGTRLTVL.